The entry below describes one T cell receptor beta chain. The data derive from a study of cytomegalovirus exposure and HLA in healthy donors. Profiling relied on immunoSEQ multiplex PCR, and the TCRdb table lists in-frame clones only, not all of them. Of 130,000 to 150,000 clones in the sample, about 89% were seen once. The sequencing sample was made of PBMCs. The receptor was isolated from a woman aged 18-30 years in good health and CMV-seropositive.

In nucleotides, the CDR3 is TGTGCCAGCAGTTCTAGCGTTTCGGGAAACGAGCAGTACTTC. Translation gives CASSSSVSGNEQYF. The rearrangement joins TRBV27 to TRBJ2-7, with a possible D match to TRBD2 (6 bases). Germline CDR1 reads MNHEY; CDR2 reads SMNVEV (reference sequence). V was trimmed by 4 bases and J by 5 bases, leaving 15 bases between them. This CDR3 has 14 amino acids.